This TCR beta chain was recorded in a study of monozygotic twins with inflammatory bowel disease. The UMIs contained a 6-nucleotide sample barcode. They were added by template switching during cDNA synthesis. TCRdb re-called the 5' RACE reads; one entry per CDR3 protein, DNA not given. The table for this sample gives just under 45,000 distinct CDR3 sequences. Germline CDR1 is SGHVS and CDR2 is FQNEAQ. This CDR3 is built from 14 residues. The rearrangement links TRBV7-8 to TRBJ2-5; TCRdb selects TRBD1, and the lack of DNA leaves this call unchecked. The source of this sequence is a human donor with ulcerative colitis or Crohn's disease, or a healthy co-twin of an affected twin (not recorded which). Input material: blood. The CDR3: CASSRGRAQETQYF. Full variable domain (rest looked up from reference TRBV7-8 and TRBJ2-5): GAGVSQSPRYKVAKRGQDVALRCDPISGHVSLFWYQQALGQGPEFLTYFQNEAQLDKSGLPSDRFFAERPEGSVSTLKIQRTQQEDSAVYLCASSRGRAQETQYFGPGTRLLVL.